The present T cell receptor (beta chain) was sequenced within a study of T-cell memory formation after mild COVID-19. Points from the study as a whole: Contracting clones, day 15 to 85, had balanced CD4/CD8, and later expanders favored CD4+. Contracting CD4+ clones sat mainly in CM and EM; CD8+ in EMRA.

Each CDR3 protein gets one entry after TCRdb re-called the 5' RACE reads with MiXCR. This sample has some 120,000 distinct CDR3 sequences; over 15% occur once, and the top ten carry 5.2%. The CDR3 runs to 13 residues. Trimming cost V 2 bases and J 0 bases, with 5 bases left between them. CDR1 is SEHNR and CDR2 is FQNEAQ in the germline V gene (reference sequence). This clonotype appeared a few times. No antigen is known for it. The rearrangement joins TRBV7-9 to TRBJ2-7; D remains ambiguous. Sequences were obtained from PBMCs or a T cell subset sorted from them (not recorded which). The sequence was obtained from a man between 18 and 35 years old who had mild COVID-19 (a few samples of this study predate the infection). Cell type and time point are not known. The CDR3 bases are TGTGCCAGCAGCTTAAAGGACTCCTACGAGCAGTACGTC. This translates into CASSLKDSYEQYV.